These 30 T cell receptor beta chains were sequenced from one sample in a study of blood T cell repertoires in COVID-19. Assay used: immunoSEQ multiplex PCR; TCRdb lists only in-frame clones, some missing. The sample has some 48,000 clones, 88% seen once; the top ten hold around 3%. Input material: peripheral blood. These receptors all come from a man aged 50-59 years with active COVID-19.

The V gene is TRBV18, the J gene TRBJ1-1, with 9 nucleotides matching TRBD1. The germline CDR1 and CDR2 sequences are KGHSH and LQKENI. This CDR3 is built from 17 residues. Trimming removed 3 bases from V and 1 base from J; junction bases left unmatched: 9. The DNA of the CDR3 is TGTGCCAGCTCACCGCCGGGACAGGGAGCAAAGAACACTGAAGCTTTCTTT. Its protein is CASSPPGQGAKNTEAFF.

The chain joins TRBV6-5 to TRBJ1-5, with D possibly matching TRBD1 (6 bases). The CDR3 runs 14 residues. Germline V gene lookup returns CDR1 MNHEY and CDR2 SVGAGI. The V end was cut by 7 bases, the J end by 4 bases, with 14 bases between. CDR3 region: CASTKQGGNQPQHF. The CDR3 DNA reads as TGTGCCAGCACTAAACAGGGTGGGAATCAGCCCCAGCATTTT.

This clone was counted between two and nine times. The rearrangement uses TRBV7-9 and TRBJ1-4; no firm D call. This CDR3 contains 14 residues. Germline assignment: CDR1 SEHNR and CDR2 FQNEAQ (reference sequence). V dropped 3 bases and J dropped 0 bases, with 5 bases sitting between them. CDR3 in DNA: TGTGCCAGCAGCTTTGGAGCAACTAATGAAAAACTGTTTTTT. It translates to CASSFGATNEKLFF.

The chain links TRBV5-5 to TRBJ2-3; TRBD1 matches 8 bases. Losses at the gene ends were 4 bases for V and 3 bases for J; bases not matched to a gene: 7. From germline, CDR1 is SGHKS and CDR2 YYEKEE (reference sequence). There are 15 residues in the CDR3. In nucleotides, the CDR3 is TGTGCCAGCAGCCCCGACAGGGGAAAAACAGATACGCAGTATTTT. This codes for CASSPDRGKTDTQYF.

V and J are TRBV25-1 and TRBJ1-1; D gene ambiguous. Germline values: CDR1 MGHDK, CDR2 SYGVNS. Trimming stripped 2 bases from V and 7 bases from J, with 14 bases between. The CDR3 consists of 14 residues. The CDR3 DNA sequence: TGTGCCAGCAGTGAACCGGGAACAGTAAGTGAAGCTTTCTTT. Its translation: CASSEPGTVSEAFF.

The CDR3 DNA follows: TGTGCCAGCAGCCAACCGGACAGGCTCTCCTACGAGCAGTACGTC. This translates into CASSQPDRLSYEQYV. The chain employs TRBV14 and TRBJ2-7; 7 bases are shared with TRBD1. V lost 2 bases, J lost 0 bases, and 4 bases stayed unmatched. CDR3 length: 15 residues. Germline values: CDR1 SGHDN, CDR2 FVKESK.

The rearrangement joins TRBV18 to TRBJ1-1, with TRBD1 identical over 9 bases. The germline CDR1 and CDR2 sequences are KGHSH and LQKENI. V gave up 3 bases and J gave up 5 bases; unmatched junction bases: 7. The CDR3 is 15 amino acids. The CDR3 DNA sequence: TGTGCCAGCTCACCGCCACAGGGGGCTCGGACTGAAGCTTTCTTT. Its translation: CASSPPQGARTEAFF.

The J gene is TRBJ2-3, the V gene TRBV15, with 9 bases aligning to TRBD2. Trimming removed 0 bases from V and 5 bases from J; junction bases left unmatched: 3. The CDR3 runs to 15 residues. Germline loops: CDR1 LNHNV, CDR2 YYDKDF (reference sequence). CDR3 in amino acids: CATSRDVLAGDTQYF. The CDR3 DNA follows: TGTGCCACCAGCAGAGATGTACTAGCGGGAGATACGCAGTATTTT.

The V call is TRBV7-2, the J call TRBJ2-1; 8 bases agree with TRBD2. The length of the CDR3 is 17 residues. The V segment lost 5 bases and the J segment 8 bases; nucleotides outside the gene matches: 17. The germline gives CDR1 SGHTA, CDR2 FQGNSA. Here the CDR3 reads CASSLPPGGGLRDEQFF. DNA for the CDR3: TGTGCCAGCAGCCTCCCCCCGGGCGGGGGGCTGCGGGATGAGCAGTTCTTC. The entire variable domain, with the rest obtained from reference TRBV7-2 and TRBJ2-1, is as follows: GAGVSQSPSNKVTEKGKDVELRCDPISGHTALYWYRQSLGQGLEFLIYFQGNSAPDKSGLPSDRFSAERTGGSVSTLTIQRTQQEDSAVYLCASSLPPGGGLRDEQFFGPGTRLTVL.

This clone turned up a few times. The gene calls are TRBV11-2 and TRBJ2-2; 8 bases are a match to TRBD1. The germline V gene has CDR1 SGHAT and CDR2 FQNNGV. V was pared by 3 bases and J by 5 bases, with 11 bases of the junction left unmatched. The CDR3 sequence is 17 residues long. CDR3 loop: CASSLGNTGGGTGELFF. The CDR3 coding sequence is TGTGCCAGCAGCTTGGGAAATACAGGGGGTGGAACCGGGGAGCTGTTTTTT.

V usage is TRBV13 and J usage is TRBJ2-2, with 11 bases aligning to TRBD2. CDR3 size: 17 residues. J gave up 4 bases and V 3 bases, and 7 bases lay outside the gene matches. Germline CDR1 is PRHDT and CDR2 is FYEKMQ (reference sequence). The CDR3 region is CASSFPGTSGPTGELFF. The DNA for the CDR3 is TGTGCCAGCAGCTTTCCCGGGACTAGCGGCCCCACCGGGGAGCTGTTTTTT.

This clone appeared once. The rearrangement uses TRBV28 and TRBJ1-2, with D unclear. V was trimmed by 2 bases and J by 8 bases, leaving 9 bases between them. Germline V CDR1 and CDR2: MDHEN, SYDVKM. The CDR3 is made up of 12 amino acids. As DNA, the CDR3 is TGTGCCAGCAGTTTAAAGTACGCGGGCTACACCTTC. Its protein product is CASSLKYAGYTF.

This rearrangement joins TRBV19 to TRBJ2-2, with TRBD1 as a possible D gene (5 bases). The CDR3 totals 15 residues. Germline CDR1 LNHDA, CDR2 SQIVND (reference sequence). Trimming removed 6 bases from V and 4 bases from J, with 15 bases in between. In nucleotides, the CDR3 is TGTGCCAGTAGGTTCCAGACAGCGAGCACCGGGGAGCTGTTTTTT. Its translation is CASRFQTASTGELFF. Variable domain in full (rest from reference TRBV19 and TRBJ2-2): DGGITQSPKYLFRKEGQNVTLSCEQNLNHDAMYWYRQDPGQGLRLIYYSQIVNDFQKGDIAEGYSVSREKKESFPLTVTSAQKNPTAFYLCASRFQTASTGELFFGEGSRLTVL.

This clone is medium-sized (0.01 to 0.1%) by share. This chain joins TRBV7-2 and TRBJ2-7; no firm D call. V was shortened by 5 bases and J by 3 bases, with 5 bases between the two germline ends. The CDR3 is 11 amino acids. Germline CDR1 SGHTA, CDR2 FQGNSA. The CDR3 DNA follows: TGTGCCAGCAGCCCCGGCTACGAGCAGTACGTC. Encoded protein: CASSPGYEQYV.

This clone was counted a single time. The chain recombines TRBV3-1 (or the pseudogene TRBV3-2) with TRBJ1-1; 8 bases are shared with TRBD1. CDR1 and CDR2 from the germline V gene are LGHDT and YNNKEL (reference sequence). This CDR3 spans 13 amino acids. V lost 2 bases to trimming and J lost 7 bases; unmatched junction nucleotides: 3. CDR3 nucleotide sequence: TGTGCCAGCAGCCAACCCAGGGGGCGTGAAGCTTTCTTT. Translating it yields CASSQPRGREAFF.

The rearrangement uses TRBV6-5 and TRBJ2-1; possibly TRBD2 for D (5 bases). V was shortened by 6 bases and J by 5 bases, with 17 bases between the two germline ends. The CDR3 is made up of 15 amino acids. Germline V gives CDR1 MNHEY, CDR2 SVGAGI. The CDR3 spells CASRNGGLGHNEQFF. CDR3 sequence (DNA): TGTGCCAGCAGGAACGGAGGCCTAGGGCACAATGAGCAGTTCTTC.

The chain carries TRBV7-2 and TRBJ1-6; TRBD1 might be the D (6 bases). This CDR3 is 13 amino acids long. V lost 5 bases and J lost 8, with 10 bases in between. Germline CDR1 is SGHTA and CDR2 is FQGNSA. The DNA of the CDR3 is TGTGCCAGCAGCGCGCGGACAGATTCACCCCTCCACTTT. As protein: CASSARTDSPLHF. Variable domain in full (rest from reference TRBV7-2 and TRBJ1-6): GAGVSQSPSNKVTEKGKDVELRCDPISGHTALYWYRQSLGQGLEFLIYFQGNSAPDKSGLPSDRFSAERTGGSVSTLTIQRTQQEDSAVYLCASSARTDSPLHFGNGTRLTVT.

The chain combines TRBV18 with TRBJ1-6; TRBD1 is a possible D gene (6 bases). The CDR3 runs 15 residues. The germline V and J ends were trimmed by 6 bases and 8 bases, with 17 bases remaining between them. Germline lookup yields CDR1 KGHSH and CDR2 LQKENI. CDR3 in DNA: TGTGCCAGCTCCCCAGGGGCCGGGACATATTCACCCCTCCACTTT. This codes for CASSPGAGTYSPLHF.

The chain joins TRBV27 to TRBJ1-2; 9 bases are shared with TRBD1. Germline V gene lookup returns CDR1 MNHEY and CDR2 SMNVEV (reference sequence). V shed 9 bases, J shed 6 bases, and the junction held 11 bases outside the gene matches. This CDR3 spans 14 amino acids. In DNA, the CDR3 is TGTGCCAGGCGACCCGGGACAGGGCAGGATGGCTACACCTTC. Translating gives CARRPGTGQDGYTF.

V and J are TRBV21-1 and TRBJ1-5; TRBD1 is taken as the D call from the table, unchecked against the DNA. TRBV21-1 is shown as a pseudogene. This CDR3 has 13 residues. CDR3 bases: TGTGCCAGCAGCAACTCCTTGGGAGACAGGGATTATTTT. Amino acids: CASSNSLGDRDYF.

The rearrangement joins TRBV15 to TRBJ2-1; 10 nucleotides match TRBD2. Trimming took 7 bases from V and 4 from J; bases not matched to a gene: 4. The CDR3 consists of 14 residues. The germline gives CDR1 LNHNV, CDR2 YYDKDF (reference sequence). The CDR3 sequence: CATNPSGSYNEQFF. The CDR3 DNA is TGTGCCACCAACCCTAGCGGGAGTTACAATGAGCAGTTCTTC.

The V and J genes are TRBV6-1 and TRBJ1-3; TRBD1 aligns across 10 bases. CDR1 is MNHNS and CDR2 is SASEGT in the germline V gene. Unmatched junction bases numbered 3, after V lost 2 bases and J lost 2 bases. This CDR3 contains 16 residues. CDR3 sequence: CASSESGTGAGNTIYF. The CDR3 DNA reads as TGTGCCAGCAGTGAAAGTGGGACAGGGGCTGGAAACACCATATATTTT.

This chain connects TRBV9 to TRBJ2-2; D is perhaps TRBD1 (6 bases). From germline, CDR1 is SGDLS and CDR2 YYNGEE. Trimming pared 4 bases from V and 1 base from J, leaving 17 bases between. The CDR3 sequence is 17 residues long. The CDR3 sequence: CASSYTRQVLNTGELFF. CDR3 sequence (DNA): TGTGCCAGCAGCTACACCAGACAGGTTCTGAACACCGGGGAGCTGTTTTTT.

This sequence joins TRBV23-1 and TRBJ1-5; D might be TRBD1 (5 bases). TRBV23-1 belongs to the ORF category, with a function that is uncertain. The CDR3 has 19 amino acids. V was cut by 2 bases and J by 2 bases, with 22 bases left in between. The DNA of the CDR3 is TGCGCCAGCAGTCAACCTATAGTCAGGGCTCAGTGGGGCAATCAGCCCCAGCATTTT. It yields the protein CASSQPIVRAQWGNQPQHF.

This chain connects TRBV7-2 to TRBJ2-7; TRBD1 matches at 7 bases. The trim removed 5 bases at V and 6 bases at J, leaving 10 bases unmatched. The CDR3 has 14 residues. Germline V gene lookup returns CDR1 SGHTA and CDR2 FQGNSA. CDR3 protein: CASSQRTGYTEQYF. CDR3 bases: TGTGCCAGCAGCCAAAGGACAGGATATACCGAGCAGTACTTC.

CDR3 sequence: CASSLLLAGGVNEQFF. As DNA, the CDR3 is TGTGCCAGCAGCTTACTTCTAGCGGGGGGCGTCAATGAGCAGTTCTTC. The rearrangement links TRBV11-3 to TRBJ2-1, with 11 positions matching TRBD2. V lost 2 bases and J lost 6; bases outside the gene matches: 6. This CDR3 region has 16 residues. Looked up from germline, CDR1 is SGHNT and CDR2 is YENEEA. Full variable domain (remainder filled in from reference TRBV11-3 and TRBJ2-1): EAGVVQSPRYKIIEKKQPVAFWCNPISGHNTLYWYLQNLGQGPELLIRYENEEAVDDSQLPKDRFSAERLKGVDSTLKIQPAELGDSAVYLCASSLLLAGGVNEQFFGPGTRLTVL.

The V gene is TRBV4-2, the J gene TRBJ2-1, with TRBD2 identical over 12 bases. This CDR3 is 19 amino acids long. Germline V gene data show CDR1 as LGHNA and CDR2 as YNFKEQ. V gave up 0 bases and J gave up 1 base; unmatched junction bases: 7. The CDR3 loop reads CASSQDGLAGGASYNEQFF. The CDR3 coding sequence is TGTGCCAGCAGCCAAGATGGCCTAGCGGGAGGGGCTTCCTACAATGAGCAGTTCTTC.

The gene calls are TRBV7-6 and TRBJ2-3, with a weak D call TRBD2 (6 bases). This CDR3 spans 16 amino acids. Germline V lookup: CDR1 SGHVS, CDR2 FNYEAQ. V was cut by 2 bases and J by 3 bases, with 15 bases left in between. CDR3 sequence reads: CASSLSGGLTTDTQYF. CDR3 nucleotide sequence: TGTGCCAGCAGCTTATCCGGGGGTTTAACGACAGATACGCAGTATTTT. The entire variable domain, with the rest obtained from reference TRBV7-6 and TRBJ2-3, is as follows: GAGVSQSPRYKVTKRGQDVALRCDPISGHVSLYWYRQALGQGPEFLTYFNYEAQQDKSGLPNDRFSAERPEGSISTLTIQRTEQRDSAMYRCASSLSGGLTTDTQYFGPGTRLTVL.

The chain carries TRBV6-4 and TRBJ1-1, with D perhaps matching TRBD1 (5 bases). Looked up from germline, CDR1 is MRHNA and CDR2 is SNTAGT. Trimming cost V 4 bases and J 1 base, with 7 bases left between them. CDR3 length: 13 amino acids. The CDR3 DNA reads as TGTGCCAGCAGTGTAGGGGAGAACACTGAAGCTTTCTTT. Its protein product is CASSVGENTEAFF.

The gene calls are TRBV4-2 and TRBJ1-4, with 10 bases fitting TRBD1. The CDR3 sequence is 15 residues long. The J segment lost 8 bases and the V segment lost 3 bases, leaving 6 bases of the junction unmatched. The germline CDR1 and CDR2 sequences are LGHNA and YNFKEQ. The CDR3 spells CASSHPGQGKEKLFF. In nucleotides, the CDR3 is TGTGCCAGCAGCCACCCGGGACAGGGGAAGGAAAAACTGTTTTTT.